The 14 T cell receptor beta chains below were found in one sample sequenced in a study of beta chain features in type 1 diabetes. Sequenced material consisted of expressed TCRB transcripts (all of the isolated RNA was reverse transcribed). Repertoires were generated with immunoSEQ multiplex PCR, while TCRdb's copy carries only in-frame clones and drops some. The data hold about 150,000 clones, with about 8.5% observed a single time. What was sequenced was central memory CD4+ T cells from blood. All receptors derive from a man aged 18 to 35 in good health.

This clone was counted many times. The chain joins TRBV9 to TRBJ2-3, with D perhaps matching TRBD2 (6 bases). The CDR3 spans 15 residues. V gave up 3 bases and J gave up 3 bases, with 14 bases separating them. Per the germline V gene, CDR1 is SGDLS and CDR2 is YYNGEE. CDR3 residues: CASSARRGRTDTQYF. In nucleotides, the CDR3 is TGTGCCAGCAGCGCTCGGAGGGGTAGGACAGATACGCAGTATTTT.

This clone was counted only a few times. The chain combines TRBV28 with TRBJ2-7; 8 bases map to TRBD2. CDR3 length equals 14 residues. The ends lost 7 bases at V and 3 bases at J; junction bases unmatched: 8. Looked up from germline, CDR1 is MDHEN and CDR2 is SYDVKM. Here the CDR3 reads CASTPGAGGYEQYF. For the CDR3, the DNA is TGTGCCAGCACCCCCGGGGCGGGGGGCTACGAGCAGTACTTC.

This clone has a handful of counts. The V and J genes are TRBV14 and TRBJ2-6; no clear D. The V end was cut by 0 bases, the J end by 5 bases, with 5 bases between. Germline V gene data show CDR1 as SGHDN and CDR2 as FVKESK. This CDR3 is built from 14 residues. The CDR3 nucleotides are TGTGCCAGCAGCCAAGATCTATGGGCCAACGTCCTGACTTTC. This gives the protein CASSQDLWANVLTF.

The genes are TRBV7-7 and TRBJ2-7; 7 bases map to TRBD1. This CDR3 is 13 amino acids long. The trim removed 5 bases at V and 7 bases at J, leaving 8 bases unmatched. The germline V gene has CDR1 SSHAT and CDR2 FNYEAQ (reference sequence). The CDR3 here is CASSPSQGSEQYF. CDR3 nucleotides: TGTGCCAGCAGCCCCTCACAGGGGTCAGAGCAGTACTTC.

The gene calls are TRBV11-2 and TRBJ2-7; no clear D gene. The CDR3 runs to 14 residues. The V gene lost 1 base and the J gene lost 4 bases, with 11 bases spanning the gap. In germline, CDR1 is SGHAT, CDR2 FQNNGV. The CDR3 sequence: CASSLASVIYEQYF. CDR3 nucleotides: TGTGCCAGCAGCTTAGCGTCGGTAATATACGAGCAGTACTTC.

This clone has more than one count but fewer than ten. The chain is built from TRBV7-2 and TRBJ1-2, with D tentatively TRBD1 (6 bases). The CDR3 runs to 15 residues. Trimming left V 5 bases short and J 3 bases short, with 16 bases between. Germline lookup yields CDR1 SGHTA and CDR2 FQGNSA. The CDR3 DNA follows: TGTGCCAGCAGCCCGAGGGGCGGGGGCTACTATGGCTACACCTTC. Its protein product is CASSPRGGGYYGYTF.

This clone was counted a few times. The genes are TRBV15 and TRBJ1-5, with D perhaps TRBD1 (6 bases). Germline CDR1 and CDR2: LNHNV and YYDKDF (reference sequence). Trimming removed 1 base from V and 4 bases from J, with 14 bases in between. The CDR3 has 16 residues. In DNA form, the CDR3 reads TGTGCCACCAGCAGAGGTGGGACACCTGCTAATCAGCCCCAGCATTTT. Its protein product is CATSRGGTPANQPQHF.

This clone has only a few counts. The chain carries TRBV18 and TRBJ1-3; D unresolved. CDR1 is KGHSH and CDR2 is LQKENI in the germline V gene. Trimming removed 2 bases from V and 2 bases from J, with 7 bases in between. This CDR3 region has 14 residues. CDR3 bases: TGTGCCAGCTCACCAGGGGAGCCTGGAAACACCATATATTTT. Translating it yields CASSPGEPGNTIYF.

This clone was seen a handful of times. V gene TRBV7-2 combines with J gene TRBJ2-7; D may be TRBD1 (6 bases). Between the trimmed V and J ends, which lost 3 bases and 5 bases, there was a span of 11 bases. The CDR3 extends over 13 amino acids. CDR1 and CDR2 (germline): SGHTA, FQGNSA. CDR3 in amino acids: CASSFTGTNEQYF. CDR3 nucleotide sequence: TGTGCCAGCAGCTTTACAGGGACCAACGAGCAGTACTTC.

The table lists this clone with a few counts. The CDR3 nucleotides are TGTGCCAGCAGCTTAGGGGACAGCCGGGGGGAAAAACTGTTTTTT. Its translation is CASSLGDSRGEKLFF. This rearrangement joins TRBV7-8 to TRBJ1-4; TRBD1 matches at 7 bases. This CDR3 contains 15 residues. V shed 1 base and J 8 bases; nucleotides not matched to a gene: 7. Germline CDR1 is SGHVS and CDR2 is FQNEAQ. Filled out from reference TRBV7-8 and TRBJ1-4, the complete variable domain reads GAGVSQSPRYKVAKRGQDVALRCDPISGHVSLFWYQQALGQGPEFLTYFQNEAQLDKSGLPSDRFFAERPEGSVSTLKIQRTQQEDSAVYLCASSLGDSRGEKLFFGSGTQLSVL.

This clone has a handful of counts. The chain recombines TRBV11-2 with TRBJ2-5, with D perhaps TRBD2 (6 bases). Trimming shortened V by 1 base and J by 5 bases, and 11 bases separated the two germline ends. This CDR3 has 14 amino acids. CDR1 SGHAT and CDR2 FQNNGV come from the germline V gene. The CDR3: CASSLGGGWETQYF. In DNA, the CDR3 is TGTGCCAGCAGCTTAGGAGGAGGGTGGGAGACCCAGTACTTC.

This clone was detected only once. The chain recombines TRBV30 with TRBJ2-4; D is unresolved. The CDR3 contains 13 residues. Germline CDR1 is GTSNPN and CDR2 is SVGIG (reference sequence). V shed 4 bases and J shed 8 bases, with 15 bases lying between them. CDR3 loop: CAWTRTLNDIQYF. CDR3 bases: TGTGCCTGGACTCGCACCCTAAACGACATTCAGTACTTC. Drawing the rest from reference TRBV30 and TRBJ2-4, the complete variable domain is SQTIHQWPATLVQPVGSPLSLECTVEGTSNPNLYWYRQAAGRGLQLLFYSVGIGQISSEVPQNLSASRPQDRQFILSSKKLLLSDSGFYLCAWTRTLNDIQYFGAGTRLSVL.

This clone was seen a handful of times. V and J are TRBV7-6 and TRBJ2-3, with a possible D match to TRBD1 (5 bases). The V gene's germline CDR1 is SGHVS and CDR2 FNYEAQ. The CDR3 has 15 residues. Deletions cut 5 bases from V and 8 bases from J, with 20 bases between. CDR3 sequence: CASSPQGSKSGTQYF. The CDR3 DNA reads TGTGCCAGCAGCCCGCAGGGCTCAAAATCTGGTACGCAGTATTTT.

This clone was detected only a few times. The rearrangement links TRBV11-1 to TRBJ1-1; 7 bases fit TRBD1. In germline, CDR1 is SGHAT, CDR2 FQDESV (reference sequence). V was pared by 3 bases and J by 2 bases, with 3 bases of the junction left unmatched. The CDR3 length is 14 residues. Written as DNA, the CDR3 is TGTGCCAGCAGCTTTGGGACAGATAACACTGAAGCTTTCTTT. It specifies CASSFGTDNTEAFF.